These 14 T cell receptor beta chains share one sample of origin, sequenced in a study of T cells in Graves' hyperthyroidism and ophthalmopathy. It was RNA transcripts that yielded the amplified TCR beta CDR3 regions. The HTBI primer set drove a first-round RT-PCR of the TCR CDR3. Via MiXCR, TCRdb re-called the multiplex PCR reads, giving one row per CDR3 protein. Of around 500,000 distinct CDR3 sequences in the sample, around a fifth are singletons; the top ten hold approximately 49%. Sample: blood. All receptors derive from a woman in her seventies with Graves' ophthalmopathy.

The chain couples TRBV20-1 to TRBJ1-6, with TRBD1 matching 7 bases. Germline V gives CDR1 DFQATT, CDR2 SNEGSKA (reference sequence). The CDR3 loop spans 15 amino acids. Unmatched junction bases numbered 5, after V lost 6 bases and J lost 0 bases. The CDR3 DNA is TGCAGTGCCGAGGGACAGAGCTCCTATAATTCACCCCTCCACTTT. It yields the protein CSAEGQSSYNSPLHF.

This clonotype showed up just a few times. This chain uses TRBV28 with TRBJ1-2, with a possible D match to TRBD1 (5 bases). The ends were cut back, 8 bases at V and 14 bases at J, with 21 bases in the middle. Germline CDR1 MDHEN, CDR2 SYDVKM. The CDR3 is made up of 12 amino acids. The CDR3 bases are TGTGCCAGCCGGGCGGCAGGGTCCTTGGGTACCTTC. It yields the protein CASRAAGSLGTF.

CDR3 coding DNA: TGCAGTGCCCCATCACAGGGGGCTAGCTATGGCTACACCTTC. Its translation: CSAPSQGASYGYTF. The chain joins TRBV20-1 to TRBJ1-2; 9 bases agree with TRBD1. With V trimmed by 6 bases and J by 4 bases, 9 bases remained unmatched. The V gene's germline CDR1 is DFQATT and CDR2 SNEGSKA (reference sequence). This CDR3 region has 14 residues.

This rearrangement joins TRBV24-1 to TRBJ2-1; 12 bases match TRBD2. CDR1 KGHDR and CDR2 SFDVKD come from the germline V gene. Losses at the gene ends were 0 bases for V and 5 bases for J; bases not matched to a gene: 1. The CDR3 contains 16 residues. This CDR3 is CATSDLSSGRDNEQFF. CDR3 nucleotides: TGTGCCACCAGTGATTTGTCTAGCGGGAGGGACAATGAGCAGTTCTTC.

The chain employs TRBV9 and TRBJ2-3; TRBD2 matches 9 bases. Germline CDR1 reads SGDLS; CDR2 reads YYNGEE. The CDR3 covers 16 residues. V shed 0 bases and J 4 bases; nucleotides not matched to a gene: 6. The CDR3 spells CASSVGPSGISDTQYF. The DNA for the CDR3 is TGTGCCAGCAGCGTAGGTCCTAGCGGGATATCAGATACGCAGTATTTT.

About this clonotype itself: Its ends do not fully match the called genes, so a read error is possible. V gene TRBV30 combines with J gene TRBJ2-7; D could derive from TRBD1 or TRBD2 (6 bases each). The CDR3 has 14 amino acids. Germline loops: CDR1 GTSNPN, CDR2 SVGIG (reference sequence). The CDR3 reads CAWSIGGGSYGQYF. CDR3 DNA sequence: TGTGCCTGGAGTATCGGGGGCGGCTCCTACGGGCAGTACTTC.

This clonotype was seen a handful of times. This chain links TRBV20-1 with TRBJ2-7; 8 positions agree with TRBD2. The junction had 10 bases not matched to a gene; V was cut back by 3 bases and J by 3 bases. Germline V CDR1 and CDR2: DFQATT, SNEGSKA (reference sequence). The CDR3 runs to 15 residues. CDR3 amino acids: CSASLRSSGSYEQYF. The DNA for the CDR3 is TGCAGTGCTAGTCTCCGGTCGAGCGGGAGCTACGAGCAGTACTTC.

This clonotype was counted a few times. The chain couples TRBV4-1 to TRBJ1-5; possibly TRBD1 for D (5 bases). The germline V gene encodes CDR1 MGHRA and CDR2 YSYEKL. The CDR3 runs 14 residues. V dropped 4 bases and J dropped 4 bases, with 11 bases sitting between them. CDR3 nucleotide sequence: TGCGCCAGCAGCCGTATGGGGCCAAATCAGCCCCAGCATTTT. Its translation: CASSRMGPNQPQHF.

This rearrangement joins TRBV7-9 to TRBJ1-2, with D uncertain. Trimming took off 6 bases at V and 3 bases at J, with 14 bases between the two ends. Germline-derived CDR1 and CDR2 are SEHNR and FQNEAQ (reference sequence). This CDR3 contains 14 residues. CDR3 sequence: CASRRSEVDYGYTF. CDR3 coding DNA: TGTGCCAGCAGGAGATCCGAGGTAGACTATGGCTACACCTTC.

The CDR3, as DNA: TGTGCCAGCAGCTCAAACCGACAGGGGGACTATGGCTACACCTTC. Amino acid sequence: CASSSNRQGDYGYTF. The chain recombines TRBV7-3 with TRBJ1-2; 9 bases map to TRBD1. Germline loops: CDR1 SGHTA, CDR2 FQGTGA. The CDR3 has 15 residues. Unmatched junction bases numbered 6, after V lost 4 bases and J lost 3 bases.

This clonotype was recorded at least ten times. The chain couples TRBV20-1 to TRBJ2-1; weak D call: TRBD2 (5 bases). The CDR3 runs to 15 residues. Trimming left V 0 bases short and J 1 base short, with 10 bases between. Germline CDR1 reads DFQATT; CDR2 reads SNEGSKA (reference sequence). CDR3 sequence: CSAREAGDSYNEQFF. The DNA of the CDR3 is TGCAGTGCTAGAGAGGCGGGCGATTCCTACAATGAGCAGTTCTTC.

This clonotype was detected a few times. V is TRBV19 and J is TRBJ2-2; 7 nucleotides align to TRBD2. V shed 3 bases, J shed 0 bases, and the junction held 13 bases outside the gene matches. This CDR3 region has 19 residues. The V gene's germline CDR1 is LNHDA and CDR2 SQIVND (reference sequence). The CDR3 bases are TGTGCCAGTAGTATGATGGTTCTAGCGGAGCGAACGAACACCGGGGAGCTGTTTTTT. Its translation is CASSMMVLAERTNTGELFF.

This clonotype appeared many times. The genes are TRBV6-2 or TRBV6-3 and TRBJ2-5; D unclear. V was trimmed by 2 bases and J by 5 bases, leaving 3 bases between them. The CDR3 has 11 amino acids. Germline-derived CDR1 and CDR2 are MNHEY and SVGEGT. Here the CDR3 reads CASSYKETQYF. The CDR3 region has the DNA TGTGCCAGCAGTTACAAGGAGACCCAGTACTTC.

This clonotype has a count of ten or more. The chain carries TRBV2 and TRBJ2-5; 12 nucleotides align to TRBD2. This CDR3 is 16 amino acids long. With 3 bases clipped from V and 9 bases from J, the junction kept 11 bases outside the gene matches. Germline CDR1 and CDR2: SNHLY and FYNNEI. This CDR3 is CASSEGLAGLSTAQYF. The CDR3 DNA is TGTGCCAGCAGTGAGGGACTAGCGGGCCTTAGTACGGCCCAGTACTTC.